Below are 5 T cell receptor beta chains sequenced from a single sample in a study of T cell responses to AZD1222 COVID-19 vaccine. Libraries were prepared by immunoSEQ multiplex PCR; TCRdb keeps only in-frame clonotypes and omits some of them. The table shows roughly 97,000 clones, with 70% to 90% occurring only once. The sequencing here drew on peripheral blood, taken on day 0 of AZD1222 vaccination. All receptors come from an adult in good health.

The chain joins TRBV11-2 to TRBJ1-2; no firm D call. The V and J ends lost 0 bases and 5 bases respectively, with 7 bases between them. Germline assignment: CDR1 SGHAT and CDR2 FQNNGV. The CDR3 runs 13 residues. DNA of the CDR3: TGTGCCAGCAGCTTAGATCAGGTATATGGCTACACCTTC. This translates into CASSLDQVYGYTF.

The chain couples TRBV5-4 to TRBJ2-7; 8 nucleotides line up with TRBD1. Unmatched junction bases numbered 6, after V lost 0 bases and J lost 7 bases. The length of the CDR3 is 14 residues. From germline, CDR1 is SGHNT and CDR2 YYREEE (reference sequence). Here the CDR3 reads CASSLGQGAEEQYF. The CDR3 DNA reads TGTGCCAGCAGCTTGGGGCAGGGGGCGGAAGAGCAGTACTTC.

The chain joins TRBV18 to TRBJ2-6; 8 bases align to TRBD1. Trimming took 4 bases from V and 8 from J; bases not matched to a gene: 7. Germline-derived CDR1 and CDR2 are KGHSH and LQKENI. This CDR3 has 15 amino acids. The CDR3 region is CASSRIRDRTNVLTF. CDR3 coding DNA: TGTGCCAGCTCACGGATCCGGGACAGGACCAACGTCCTGACTTTC.

This clone showed up just a few times. The chain links TRBV9 to TRBJ2-3; TRBD1 might be the D (6 bases). CDR3 size: 14 residues. V lost 0 bases and J 3 bases, leaving 8 bases between the germline ends. The germline V gene has CDR1 SGDLS and CDR2 YYNGEE. CDR3: CASSVVGGTDTQYF. The CDR3 DNA reads TGTGCCAGCAGCGTAGTAGGGGGAACAGATACGCAGTATTTT. Supplemented by reference TRBV9 and TRBJ2-3, the full variable domain reads DSGVTQTPKHLITATGQRVTLRCSPRSGDLSVYWYQQSLDQGLQFLIQYYNGEERAKGNILERFSAQQFPDLHSELNLSSLELGDSALYFCASSVVGGTDTQYFGPGTRLTVL.

CDR3 region: CASSPYRVESSPLHF. Here the CDR3 DNA reads TGTGCCAGTAGTCCGTACAGGGTCGAGAGCTCACCCCTCCACTTT. This sequence joins TRBV19 and TRBJ1-6, with D possibly TRBD1 on 6 matching bases. V dropped 5 bases and J dropped 10 bases, with 18 bases sitting between them. Germline lookup yields CDR1 LNHDA and CDR2 SQIVND (reference sequence). CDR3 length equals 15 residues.